Presented here are 23 T cell receptor beta chains from one specimen sequenced in a study of Graves' ophthalmopathy and Graves' hyperthyroidism. Investigators amplified TCR beta CDR3 regions from RNA transcripts. The authors performed first-round RT-PCR with HTBI primers and then a second-round multiplex PCR. TCRdb used MiXCR to reprocess the multiplex PCR reads, holding one entry per CDR3 protein. The table lists approximately 540,000 distinct CDR3 sequences, under 40% of them singletons. Input material: peripheral blood or thyroid tissue (not recorded which). All receptors derive from an adult man with Graves' hyperthyroidism.

About this clonotype: One end of the junction fails to match germline, which may point to a read error. V gene TRBV19 combines with J gene TRBJ1-1, with 8 bases lining up with TRBD1. CDR1 LNHDA and CDR2 SQIVND come from the germline V gene (reference sequence). The CDR3 covers 16 residues. The CDR3 reads CASSHPHRTGNAEAFF. CDR3 bases: TGTGCCAGTAGTCACCCCCACAGGACAGGGAACGCTGAAGCTTTCTTT. The whole variable domain, remainder taken from reference TRBV19 and TRBJ1-1, is DGGITQSPKYLFRKEGQNVTLSCEQNLNHDAMYWYRQDPGQGLRLIYYSQIVNDFQKGDIAEGYSVSREKKESFPLTVTSAQKNPTAFYLCASSHPHRTGNAEAFFGQGTRLTVV.

The V gene is TRBV28, the J gene TRBJ1-2, with 7 bases lining up with TRBD1. Germline V gene data show CDR1 as MDHEN and CDR2 as SYDVKM. Germline trimming cut 3 bases from V and 4 bases from J; bases unmatched to any gene: 11. This CDR3 contains 16 residues. The CDR3 reads CASSFPTGSGPYGYTF. The DNA for the CDR3 is TGTGCCAGCAGTTTCCCGACAGGGAGTGGACCCTATGGCTACACCTTC.

For this clonotype: One junction end does not reproduce the germline sequence, and a read error may be involved. This chain links TRBV24-1 with TRBJ2-2; D may match TRBD1 or TRBD2 (5 bases each). The CDR3 has 16 residues. Looked up from germline, CDR1 is KGHDR and CDR2 is SFDVKD. The DNA of the CDR3 is TGTGCCAGCAGCCTTTTTGGGGGTAGGAACACCGTGGAGCTGTTTTTT. This gives the protein CASSLFGGRNTVELFF.

J is TRBJ2-1 and V is TRBV20-1; TRBD2 agrees at 10 bases. J was trimmed by 8 bases and V by 5 bases; bases with no gene match: 3. Germline CDR1 reads DFQATT; CDR2 reads SNEGSKA (reference sequence). This CDR3 spans 12 amino acids. As DNA, the CDR3 is TGCAGTGCTGCGAGCGGGAGGGATGAGCAGTTCTTC. Its protein is CSAASGRDEQFF.

On this clonotype: Since no conserved phenylalanine or tryptophan closes the CDR3, a read error is the likely cause. No DNA is shown, since the ends of the CDR3 on it are uncertain; the CDR3 is the one TCRdb lists. This chain uses TRBV12-3 or TRBV12-4 with TRBJ1-1. The CDR3 totals 8 residues, both ends included. The CDR3 reads CASRGAFY.

This clonotype was seen repeatedly, ten times or more. The V gene is TRBV9, the J gene TRBJ1-5; possible D gene TRBD1, 6 bases. Germline CDR1 SGDLS, CDR2 YYNGEE. The V gene lost 0 bases and the J gene lost 4 bases, with 11 bases spanning the gap. This CDR3 comprises 15 residues. The CDR3 nucleotides read TGTGCCAGCAGCGTAGATGGACAGAAAAATCAGCCCCAGCATTTT. This translates into CASSVDGQKNQPQHF.

The rearrangement links TRBV20-1 to TRBJ2-3; the match to TRBD1 covers 8 bases. Germline V gene data show CDR1 as DFQATT and CDR2 as SNEGSKA (reference sequence). The length of the CDR3 is 12 residues. V lost 6 bases to trimming and J lost 4 bases; unmatched junction nucleotides: 3. The CDR3 protein is CSATGGSDTQYF. CDR3 nucleotide sequence: TGCAGTGCAACAGGGGGTTCAGATACGCAGTATTTT.

In its sample, this clonotype was seen many times. The chain links TRBV19 to TRBJ1-1, with no clear D. This CDR3 has 11 residues. Trimming took off 11 bases at V and 4 bases at J, with 11 bases between the two ends. Germline loops: CDR1 LNHDA, CDR2 SQIVND (reference sequence). This CDR3 reads CASWGRTEAFF. For the CDR3, the DNA is TGTGCCTCCTGGGGTCGCACTGAAGCTTTCTTT.

This clonotype was seen at least ten times. The chain has TRBV20-1 and TRBJ1-5; D possibly corresponds to TRBD1 (5 bases). Germline CDR1 and CDR2: DFQATT and SNEGSKA (reference sequence). Trimming left V 0 bases short and J 7 bases short, with 13 bases between. CDR3 length: 14 residues. CDR3 residues: CSARDSGPRQPQHF. The CDR3 DNA is TGCAGTGCTAGAGATTCAGGGCCGCGGCAGCCCCAGCATTTT.

The sample holds one count of this clonotype. The genes are TRBV7-9 and TRBJ2-5; TRBD1 is a possible D gene (5 bases). V lost 2 bases to trimming and J lost 9 bases, with 22 bases between them. Germline V lookup: CDR1 SEHNR, CDR2 FQNEAQ (reference sequence). CDR3 size: 16 residues. For the CDR3, the DNA is TGTGCCAGCAGCTTACAGGGAAATCCGGGCAGTTCGGCCCAGTACTTC. Protein product: CASSLQGNPGSSAQYF.

This clonotype was seen at least ten times. The gene calls are TRBV24-1 and TRBJ2-2, with TRBD1 as a possible D gene (6 bases). The germline CDR1 and CDR2 sequences are KGHDR and SFDVKD. The CDR3 runs 16 residues. The V end lost 5 bases, the J end lost 0 bases, and 12 bases lay between the germline ends. The CDR3, as DNA: TGTGCCACCAGTGGGGGGCTACACGCGAACACCGGGGAGCTGTTTTTT. Residues: CATSGGLHANTGELFF.

This clonotype was recorded many times. The V call is TRBV6-5, the J call TRBJ2-5, with D uncertain. The CDR3 spans 13 residues. Germline CDR1 MNHEY, CDR2 SVGAGI. Trimming pared 5 bases from V and 1 base from J, leaving 8 bases between. The CDR3 region is CASSSHFQETQYF. CDR3 bases: TGTGCCAGCAGTAGCCATTTCCAAGAGACCCAGTACTTC.

As concerns this clonotype: A read error may produce the germline difference seen at one junction end. The chain joins TRBV12-3 or TRBV12-4 to TRBJ1-4; 8 bases are shared with TRBD1. CDR3 length equals 15 residues. CDR3 coding DNA: TGTGCCAGCAGTTTGGACAGGGTACCGAATGAAGAACTGTTTTTT. This translates into CASSLDRVPNEELFF.

V is TRBV7-9 and J is TRBJ1-4, with 8 bases matching TRBD1. The CDR3 covers 15 residues. Germline CDR1 reads SEHNR; CDR2 reads FQNEAQ (reference sequence). V shed 4 bases, J shed 7 bases, and the junction held 8 bases outside the gene matches. The CDR3 reads CASSYQGAGGEKLFF. CDR3 coding DNA: TGTGCCAGCAGCTACCAGGGGGCCGGTGGTGAAAAACTGTTTTTT.

This clonotype was counted many times. The chain links TRBV5-5 to TRBJ1-1; D may be TRBD1 (5 bases). Germline CDR1 SGHKS, CDR2 YYEKEE (reference sequence). With 2 bases removed from V and 5 bases from J, the gap between germline ends came to 10 bases. CDR3 length equals 13 residues. The CDR3 loop reads CASSFGHGTEAFF. CDR3 in DNA: TGTGCCAGCAGCTTCGGACACGGGACTGAAGCTTTCTTT.

This clonotype was detected ten times or more. V and J are TRBV7-9 and TRBJ2-5, with 8 bases that match TRBD1. The germline V gene has CDR1 SEHNR and CDR2 FQNEAQ (reference sequence). Trimming took 5 bases from V and 7 from J; bases not matched to a gene: 6. The CDR3 extends over 13 amino acids. The CDR3 sequence is CASSPGGPGTQYF. Written as DNA, the CDR3 is TGTGCCAGCAGCCCAGGGGGCCCCGGGACCCAGTACTTC.

CDR3 coding DNA: TGCAGTGCTAATCTAGCGGGTATCGAGCAGTTCTTC. Encoded protein: CSANLAGIEQFF. The gene calls are TRBV20-1 and TRBJ2-1; 8 positions agree with TRBD2. J lost 10 bases, V lost 4 bases, and 6 bases had no gene match. The V gene's germline CDR1 is DFQATT and CDR2 SNEGSKA (reference sequence). CDR3 size: 12 residues.

At least ten counts were recorded for this clonotype. The rearrangement joins TRBV10-3 to TRBJ2-7, with 7 bases matching TRBD1. Looked up from germline, CDR1 is ENHRY and CDR2 is SYGVKD. V dropped 4 bases and J dropped 6; count of bases not matched to a gene: 12. The CDR3 extends over 15 amino acids. CDR3 in DNA: TGTGCCATCAGTGGCCGGGACAGCGTTCCAGCCGAGCAGTACTTC. This gives the protein CAISGRDSVPAEQYF.

Many counts were recorded for this clonotype. This chain uses TRBV25-1 with TRBJ1-4; D is perhaps TRBD1 (6 bases). The CDR3 runs to 15 residues. The germline CDR1 and CDR2 sequences are MGHDK and SYGVNS. Trimming cost V 5 bases and J 4 bases, with 14 bases left between them. CDR3 DNA sequence: TGTGCCAGCAGTAATACAGGGAGTGGTAATGAAAAACTGTTTTTT. It specifies CASSNTGSGNEKLFF.

At least ten counts were recorded for this clonotype. The J gene is TRBJ1-5, the V gene TRBV7-2; D is possibly TRBD1 (6 bases). Germline values: CDR1 SGHTA, CDR2 FQGNSA. The CDR3 spans 14 residues. The V end was cut by 5 bases, the J end by 2 bases, with 10 bases between. The CDR3 loop reads CASSPYRGNQPQHF. CDR3 nucleotide sequence: TGTGCCAGCAGCCCCTACAGGGGCAATCAGCCCCAGCATTTT.

This clonotype was seen a few times. The rearrangement joins TRBV5-8 to TRBJ2-7, with D perhaps TRBD1 or TRBD2 (6 bases each). This CDR3 comprises 15 residues. V lost 1 base and J 6 bases, leaving 17 bases between the germline ends. Germline loops: CDR1 SGHTS, CDR2 YDEGEE. This CDR3 is CASSLIGGGLVEQYF. The CDR3 DNA reads as TGTGCCAGCAGCTTGATCGGGGGCGGTCTGGTCGAGCAGTACTTC. Complete variable domain (other parts from reference TRBV5-8 and TRBJ2-7): EAGVTQSPTHLIKTRGQQATLRCSPISGHTSVYWYQQALGLGLQFLLWYDEGEERNRGNFPPRFSGRQFPNYSSELNVNALELEDSALYLCASSLIGGGLVEQYFGPGTRLTVT.

This clonotype has just a few counts. The chain uses TRBV7-8 and TRBJ1-5, with 7 bases aligning to TRBD1. The CDR3 contains 15 residues. The V gene end was trimmed by 11 bases and the J gene end by 5 bases; junction bases not matched to a gene: 15. CDR1 and CDR2 (germline): SGHVS, FQNEAQ. The CDR3 coding sequence is TGTGCCTGGAGTGCGGGGGCAGGGGGGTATCAGCCCCAGCATTTT. Protein sequence: CAWSAGAGGYQPQHF. Variable domain in full (rest from reference TRBV7-8 and TRBJ1-5): GAGVSQSPRYKVAKRGQDVALRCDPISGHVSLFWYQQALGQGPEFLTYFQNEAQLDKSGLPSDRFFAERPEGSVSTLKIQRTQQEDSAVYLCAWSAGAGGYQPQHFGDGTRLSIL.

CDR3 amino acids: CASSPGPGQASSYEQYF. As DNA, the CDR3 is TGTGCCAGCAGTCCAGGACCTGGACAGGCGAGCTCCTACGAGCAGTACTTC. The rearrangement links TRBV6-1 to TRBJ2-7; the match to TRBD1 covers 7 bases. V shed 5 bases, J shed 0 bases, and the junction held 13 bases outside the gene matches. Germline CDR1 and CDR2: MNHNS and SASEGT. The CDR3 extends over 17 amino acids.